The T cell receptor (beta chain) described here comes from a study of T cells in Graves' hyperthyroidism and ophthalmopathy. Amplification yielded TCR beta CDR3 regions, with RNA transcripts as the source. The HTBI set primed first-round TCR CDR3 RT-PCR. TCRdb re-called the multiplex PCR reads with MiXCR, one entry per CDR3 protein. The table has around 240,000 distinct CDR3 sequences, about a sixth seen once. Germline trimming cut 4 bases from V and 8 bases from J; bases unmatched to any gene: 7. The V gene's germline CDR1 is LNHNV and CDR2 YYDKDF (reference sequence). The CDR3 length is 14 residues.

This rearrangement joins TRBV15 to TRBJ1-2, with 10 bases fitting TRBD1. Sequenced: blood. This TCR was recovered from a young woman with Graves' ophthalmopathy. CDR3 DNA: TGTGCCACCAGCACCTTTGGACAGGGGGTCGGCTACACCTTC. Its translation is CATSTFGQGVGYTF.